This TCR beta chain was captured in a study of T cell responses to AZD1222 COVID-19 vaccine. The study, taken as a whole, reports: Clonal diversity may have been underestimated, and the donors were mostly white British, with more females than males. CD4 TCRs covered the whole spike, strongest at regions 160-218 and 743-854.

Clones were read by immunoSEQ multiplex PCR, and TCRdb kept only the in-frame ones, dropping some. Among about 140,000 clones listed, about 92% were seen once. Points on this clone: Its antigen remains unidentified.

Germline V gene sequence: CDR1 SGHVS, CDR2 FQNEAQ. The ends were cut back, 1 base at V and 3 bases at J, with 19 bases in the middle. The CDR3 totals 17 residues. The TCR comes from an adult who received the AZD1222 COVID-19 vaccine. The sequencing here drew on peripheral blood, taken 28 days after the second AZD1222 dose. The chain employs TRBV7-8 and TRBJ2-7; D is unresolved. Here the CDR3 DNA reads TGTGCCAGCAGCTTAGTGAAGGGAAATATATACAGCTACGAGCAGTACTTC. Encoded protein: CASSLVKGNIYSYEQYF.